Included here is one TCR beta chain sequence, with context. Its target is not known. The CDR3 runs to 16 residues. The germline V and J ends were trimmed by 5 bases and 3 bases, with 17 bases remaining between them. Germline V lookup: CDR1 MNHEY, CDR2 SMNVEV (reference sequence). This sample was taken from a study of breast tumors, draining lymph nodes, adjacent tissues. The study's findings and limits: Tumor TCR diversity was below lymph nodes but above nontumor tissue. That most tumor T cells come from lymph nodes remained unproven.

Samples came from axillary lymph nodes draining the breast cancer. Via MiXCR, TCRdb re-called the multiplex PCR reads, giving one row per CDR3 protein. The sample contains approximately 280,000 distinct CDR3 sequences, about 30% of which appear only once. Sequenced: axillary lymph node tissue. The source is a female donor with breast cancer. Some clones in this sample may be carry-over from other donors' samples. This chain connects TRBV27 to TRBJ2-1; possible D gene TRBD1, 6 bases. CDR3 sequence reads: CASSPSPGQHYNEQFF. The CDR3 DNA reads as TGTGCCAGCAGTCCCTCCCCCGGACAGCACTACAATGAGCAGTTCTTC.